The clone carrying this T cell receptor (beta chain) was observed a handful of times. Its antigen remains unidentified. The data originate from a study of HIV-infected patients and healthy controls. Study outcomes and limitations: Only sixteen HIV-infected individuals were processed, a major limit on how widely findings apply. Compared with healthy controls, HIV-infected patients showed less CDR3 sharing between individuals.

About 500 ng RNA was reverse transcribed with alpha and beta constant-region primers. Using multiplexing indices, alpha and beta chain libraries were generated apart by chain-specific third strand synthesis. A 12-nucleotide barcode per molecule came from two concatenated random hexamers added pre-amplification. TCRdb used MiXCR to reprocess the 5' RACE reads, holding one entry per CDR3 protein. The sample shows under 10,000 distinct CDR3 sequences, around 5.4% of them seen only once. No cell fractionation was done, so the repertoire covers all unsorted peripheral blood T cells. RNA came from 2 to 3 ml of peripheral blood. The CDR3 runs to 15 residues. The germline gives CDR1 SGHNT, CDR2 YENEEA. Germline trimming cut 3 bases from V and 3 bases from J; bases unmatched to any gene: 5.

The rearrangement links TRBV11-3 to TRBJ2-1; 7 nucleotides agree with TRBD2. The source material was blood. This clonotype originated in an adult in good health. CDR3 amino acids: CASSFSGQYYNEQFF. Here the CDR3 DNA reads TGTGCCAGCAGCTTTAGCGGGCAGTACTACAATGAGCAGTTCTTC.